A single T cell receptor beta chain is shown here with its context. Its antigen is not known. This entry is derived from a study of siplizumab effects on memory and regulatory T cells. Study-wide points: Proliferating CD4+ or CD8+ clones, roughly 75-95% of them, lacked an assignable naive or memory phenotype. Confirmation was lacking for the suppressive function of proliferating Tregs derived from siplizumab cultures.

Each sample contributed approximately 94,000 TCR templates to the assay. TCRdb's copy holds only in-frame clones and misses some; the assay was immunoSEQ multiplex PCR. The sample lists 99,000 or so clones, just under 95% seen once, with 1% to 1.5% in the top ten. CDR3 length equals 15 residues. Trimming stripped 1 base from V and 4 bases from J, with 16 bases between. Germline CDR1 is SQVTM and CDR2 is ANQGSEA. The sample comprised non-Treg CD4+ T cells sorted from blood. This TCR derives from a human donor in good health. This chain links TRBV29-1 with TRBJ1-2; tentatively, D is TRBD1 (6 bases). The CDR3 coding sequence is TGCAGCGTTGAAGGGGTGGGGGCGCGGAGCTATGGCTACACCTTC. Encoded protein: CSVEGVGARSYGYTF.